The 30 T cell receptor beta chains listed next were all sequenced from one sample in a study of blood T cell repertoires in COVID-19. The protocol was immunoSEQ multiplex PCR, while the TCRdb copy is restricted to in-frame clones and leaves out a portion. This table has 85,000 to 95,000 clones, roughly 84% appearing once. Sequencing was done on a sample of peripheral blood. The receptor set was obtained from a woman older than 75 with acute or convalescent COVID-19.

The chain employs TRBV7-2 and TRBJ2-2; D is undetermined. V was pared by 5 bases and J by 7 bases, with 14 bases between. The CDR3 loop spans 14 amino acids. From germline, CDR1 is SGHTA and CDR2 FQGNSA. CDR3 sequence: CASSPRVVYGELFF. The CDR3 DNA sequence: TGTGCCAGCAGCCCCCGTGTTGTTTACGGGGAGCTGTTTTTT.

The chain couples TRBV7-2 to TRBJ2-5; 8 nucleotides match TRBD2. Germline loops: CDR1 SGHTA, CDR2 FQGNSA. The CDR3 is 14 residues long. V shed 4 bases, J shed 2 bases, and the junction held 3 bases outside the gene matches. CDR3 DNA sequence: TGTGCCAGCAGCTCTAGCGGGCCACAAGAGACCCAGTACTTC. This encodes CASSSSGPQETQYF. Full variable domain (outside the CDR3, taken from reference TRBV7-2 and TRBJ2-5): GAGVSQSPSNKVTEKGKDVELRCDPISGHTALYWYRQSLGQGLEFLIYFQGNSAPDKSGLPSDRFSAERTGGSVSTLTIQRTQQEDSAVYLCASSSSGPQETQYFGPGTRLLVL.

The chain uses TRBV10-3 and TRBJ1-1; the match to TRBD1 covers 8 bases. Germline V gene lookup returns CDR1 ENHRY and CDR2 SYGVKD. V lost 8 bases, J lost 1 base, and 6 bases stayed unmatched. The CDR3 covers 14 residues. Here the CDR3 reads CAIGTGTGNTEAFF. DNA for the CDR3: TGTGCCATCGGGACCGGGACAGGGAACACTGAAGCTTTCTTT.

The gene calls are TRBV6-4 and TRBJ2-2; 8 bases align to TRBD1. J was trimmed by 4 bases and V by 4 bases; bases with no gene match: 5. CDR3 length: 15 amino acids. Germline assignment: CDR1 MRHNA and CDR2 SNTAGT. The CDR3 DNA is TGTGCCAGCAGTGCCCAGGGGGCTGGCACCGGGGAGCTGTTTTTT. Amino acids: CASSAQGAGTGELFF.

This chain connects TRBV4-2 to TRBJ2-1; 9 nucleotides align to TRBD1. Germline V gives CDR1 LGHNA, CDR2 YNFKEQ. The CDR3 contains 17 residues. V lost 0 bases, J lost 4 bases, and 7 bases stayed unmatched. CDR3 sequence: CASSQDLLDRGYNEQFF. The CDR3 nucleotides are TGTGCCAGCAGCCAAGATCTTTTGGACAGGGGTTACAATGAGCAGTTCTTC.

The chain is built from TRBV3-1 (or the pseudogene TRBV3-2) and TRBJ1-2, with TRBD1 as a possible D gene (5 bases). Germline V gene sequence: CDR1 LGHDT, CDR2 YNNKEL (reference sequence). This CDR3 spans 13 amino acids. V shed 0 bases and J shed 5 bases, with 7 bases lying between them. As DNA, the CDR3 is TGTGCCAGCAGCCAAGACGGGACTTATGGCTACACCTTC. Protein: CASSQDGTYGYTF.

The chain recombines TRBV10-3 with TRBJ1-6; a possible D gene is TRBD1 (5 bases). CDR1 is ENHRY, CDR2 SYGVKD, per germline. The CDR3 is 14 amino acids. The germline V and J ends were trimmed by 6 bases and 7 bases, with 13 bases remaining between them. CDR3 nucleotide sequence: TGTGCCATCAGAGAATCTGGGGGGAATTCACCCCTCCACTTT. Amino acids: CAIRESGGNSPLHF.

CDR3 in DNA: TGTGCCAGCAGCTTGGGCCCCTCGAGCACTGAAGCTTTCTTT. Amino acid sequence: CASSLGPSSTEAFF. The chain carries TRBV7-2 and TRBJ1-1; D gene ambiguous. V lost 3 bases, J lost 4 bases, and 12 bases lay in between. This CDR3 has 14 residues. The germline V gene has CDR1 SGHTA and CDR2 FQGNSA.

The chain's CDR3 is CASSPPGQGDEKLFF. CDR3 coding DNA: TGCGCCAGCAGCCCTCCGGGACAGGGTGATGAAAAACTGTTTTTT. The V call is TRBV4-1, the J call TRBJ1-4; TRBD1 matches 9 bases. CDR3 length: 15 amino acids. Germline loops: CDR1 MGHRA, CDR2 YSYEKL. Unmatched junction bases numbered 6, after V lost 4 bases and J lost 6 bases.

This clone was observed a single time. The chain employs TRBV6-2 or TRBV6-3 and TRBJ2-2; unclear D gene. V shed 7 bases and J shed 2 bases, with 8 bases lying between them. The CDR3 length is 13 residues. Germline lookup yields CDR1 MNHEY and CDR2 SVGEGT. CDR3 residues: CASTPRNTGELFF. The CDR3, as DNA: TGTGCCAGCACCCCGCGCAACACCGGGGAGCTGTTTTTT.

V usage is TRBV30 and J usage is TRBJ1-1, with 9 bases matching TRBD1. The junction had 7 bases not matched to a gene; V was cut back by 0 bases and J by 5 bases. CDR3 length: 15 residues. The germline gives CDR1 GTSNPN, CDR2 SVGIG (reference sequence). In DNA, the CDR3 is TGTGCCTGGAGTGTTACAGGGGGCACAGGAACTGAAGCTTTCTTT. Encoded protein: CAWSVTGGTGTEAFF.

This rearrangement joins TRBV7-2 to TRBJ1-4; D remains ambiguous. The CDR3 has 14 amino acids. Germline-derived CDR1 and CDR2 are SGHTA and FQGNSA. Trimming removed 5 bases at V and 3 bases at J, with 10 bases between. CDR3 nucleotide sequence: TGTGCCAGCAGCCGGAACAGAGCTAATGAAAAACTGTTTTTT. It encodes CASSRNRANEKLFF.

The chain recombines TRBV7-2 with TRBJ1-5; TRBD1 matches at 7 bases. The CDR3 length is 14 residues. The germline gives CDR1 SGHTA, CDR2 FQGNSA. After removal of 2 bases from V and 7 bases from J, the junction contained 5 bases not matched to a gene. The CDR3 sequence is CASSLKTGRQPQHF. The CDR3 region has the DNA TGTGCCAGCAGCTTAAAGACAGGGAGGCAGCCCCAGCATTTT.

J is TRBJ1-3 and V is TRBV12-3 or TRBV12-4, with D possibly being TRBD1 (5 bases). V lost 5 bases, J lost 14 bases, and 13 bases lay in between. The CDR3 consists of 11 residues. CDR3 sequence reads: CASSGGTWLYF. The DNA of the CDR3 is TGTGCCAGCAGTGGGGGGACTTGGTTATATTTT.

The chain uses TRBV15 and TRBJ2-1, with 9 bases aligning to TRBD1. V was pared by 5 bases and J by 8 bases, with 16 bases of the junction left unmatched. The CDR3 spans 17 residues. Germline V lookup: CDR1 LNHNV, CDR2 YYDKDF (reference sequence). The CDR3 region is CATSGMFAQGATYEQFF. In nucleotides, the CDR3 is TGTGCCACCAGCGGGATGTTCGCACAGGGGGCAACCTATGAGCAGTTCTTC.

The gene calls are TRBV7-6 and TRBJ2-4; D is unclear. This CDR3 is built from 17 residues. The V and J ends lost 1 base and 1 base respectively, with 14 bases between them. Looked up from germline, CDR1 is SGHVS and CDR2 is FNYEAQ. In DNA, the CDR3 is TGTGCCAGCAGCTTAGACCTGACTCTGTTCGCCAAAAACATTCAGTACTTC. Its translation: CASSLDLTLFAKNIQYF. The full variable domain, its missing parts supplied by reference TRBV7-6 and TRBJ2-4, is GAGVSQSPRYKVTKRGQDVALRCDPISGHVSLYWYRQALGQGPEFLTYFNYEAQQDKSGLPNDRFSAERPEGSISTLTIQRTEQRDSAMYRCASSLDLTLFAKNIQYFGAGTRLSVL.

The V gene is TRBV18, the J gene TRBJ1-6; D ambiguous. Trimming left V 6 bases short and J 7 bases short, with 10 bases between. The CDR3 consists of 13 residues. CDR1 is KGHSH, CDR2 LQKENI, per germline. In DNA form, the CDR3 reads TGTGCCAGCTCCTCCTCGGTGAATTCACCCCTCCACTTT. Protein sequence: CASSSSVNSPLHF.

The rearrangement uses TRBV5-4 and TRBJ2-7; perhaps TRBD1 as D (6 bases). Looked up from germline, CDR1 is SGHNT and CDR2 is YYREEE (reference sequence). The CDR3 sequence is 14 residues long. The V end was cut by 0 bases, the J end by 2 bases, with 9 bases between. The CDR3 DNA sequence: TGTGCCAGCAGCTTGGAACAGGGACCCTACGAGCAGTACTTC. Protein sequence: CASSLEQGPYEQYF.

CDR3 region: CASSVSTSGGTRGTGELFF. The CDR3 DNA is TGTGCCAGCAGTGTGTCGACTAGCGGGGGCACTAGGGGCACCGGGGAGCTGTTTTTT. V and J are TRBV6-1 and TRBJ2-2; TRBD2 matches at 12 bases. The V gene's germline CDR1 is MNHNS and CDR2 SASEGT. This CDR3 spans 19 amino acids. Trimming cost V 4 bases and J 4 bases; bases outside gene matches: 13.

This clone was observed a handful of times. The J gene is TRBJ1-4, the V gene TRBV7-2, with 7 nucleotides matching TRBD1. The germline CDR1 and CDR2 sequences are SGHTA and FQGNSA. Trimming at V came to 5 bases and at J to 7 bases, leaving 7 bases not matched to a gene. CDR3 length: 14 amino acids. CDR3 DNA sequence: TGTGCCAGCAGCCCGACAGGGTTGGGTGAAAAACTGTTTTTT. Its protein product is CASSPTGLGEKLFF.

The J gene is TRBJ2-1, the V gene TRBV10-1; TRBD2 matches at 14 bases. This CDR3 spans 15 amino acids. CDR1 WNHNN and CDR2 SYGVQD come from the germline V gene (reference sequence). The J segment lost 9 bases and the V segment lost 6 bases, leaving 7 bases of the junction unmatched. The CDR3 reads CASSHGTSGRGEQFF. CDR3 nucleotide sequence: TGCGCCAGCAGCCACGGGACTAGCGGGAGAGGTGAGCAGTTCTTC.

As concerns this clone: The same CDR3 is also encoded by other DNA sequences in this sample. The J gene is TRBJ1-2, the V gene TRBV18; D gene unclear. The germline CDR1 and CDR2 sequences are KGHSH and LQKENI. The CDR3 is made up of 13 amino acids. V was clipped by 2 bases and J by 1 base, with 5 bases between them. The CDR3 region is CASSPSVNYGYTF. DNA of the CDR3: TGTGCCAGCTCACCATCAGTTAACTATGGCTACACCTTC. Combining the CDR3 with reference TRBV18 and TRBJ1-2 gives the whole variable domain NAGVMQNPRHLVRRRGQEARLRCSPMKGHSHVYWYRQLPEEGLKFMVYLQKENIIDESGMPKERFSAEFPKEGPSILRIQQVVRGDSAAYFCASSPSVNYGYTFGSGTRLTVV.

The chain joins TRBV29-1 to TRBJ2-2; TRBD1 matches 10 bases. Germline trimming cut 0 bases from V and 8 bases from J; bases unmatched to any gene: 12. Germline V CDR1 and CDR2: SQVTM, ANQGSEA. This CDR3 region has 17 residues. In nucleotides, the CDR3 is TGCAGCGTTGAAGATCAGGGCGGGACAGGGGTCGGAGGGGAGCTGTTTTTT. It specifies CSVEDQGGTGVGGELFF.

J is TRBJ2-3 and V is TRBV11-2; the match to TRBD2 covers 8 bases. The CDR3 has 18 amino acids. CDR1 is SGHAT and CDR2 is FQNNGV in the germline V gene. Losses at the gene ends were 3 bases for V and 1 base for J; bases not matched to a gene: 12. The CDR3 coding sequence is TGTGCCAGCAGCTTCCTTTTTGGACTAGCTATCCGCACAGATACGCAGTATTTT. Translating it yields CASSFLFGLAIRTDTQYF.

The gene calls are TRBV2 and TRBJ1-4; 7 nucleotides agree with TRBD1. With 9 bases clipped from V and 4 bases from J, the junction kept 8 bases outside the gene matches. In germline, CDR1 is SNHLY, CDR2 FYNNEI. The CDR3 is 14 amino acids. In DNA form, the CDR3 reads TGTGCCAGTTTACCGACAGGGTATAATGAAAAACTGTTTTTT. Residues: CASLPTGYNEKLFF.

The rearrangement uses TRBV2 and TRBJ1-1, with D perhaps matching TRBD1 (5 bases). CDR1 and CDR2 from the germline V gene are SNHLY and FYNNEI. This CDR3 is built from 14 residues. V was shortened by 4 bases and J by 2 bases, with 11 bases between the two germline ends. In DNA, the CDR3 is TGTGCCAGCAGTGGCCGGACAAGTAACACTGAAGCTTTCTTT. The encoded protein is CASSGRTSNTEAFF.

The V gene is TRBV7-3, the J gene TRBJ1-2, with 9 bases aligning to TRBD1. The CDR3 runs 15 residues. The V and J ends lost 5 bases and 8 bases, in that order; junction bases with no gene match: 12. Germline CDR1 SGHTA, CDR2 FQGTGA. CDR3 nucleotide sequence: TGTGCCAGCAGCCGACTACCGGGACAGGGATCGGGCTACACCTTC. It is translated as CASSRLPGQGSGYTF.

The rearrangement links TRBV4-3 to TRBJ1-1; no reliable D call. This CDR3 has 16 residues. Trimming took 4 bases from V and 0 from J, leaving 15 bases between them. Germline CDR1 and CDR2: LGHNA and YSLEER. The DNA of the CDR3 is TGCGCCAGCAGCCGAGGCACCGGGTCCATGAACACTGAAGCTTTCTTT. Protein product: CASSRGTGSMNTEAFF.

J is TRBJ1-1 and V is TRBV28; 10 bases align to TRBD1. J was trimmed by 5 bases and V by 8 bases; bases with no gene match: 5. Per the germline V gene, CDR1 is MDHEN and CDR2 is SYDVKM. This CDR3 is 13 amino acids long. The CDR3 loop is CASLTGGKTEAFF. CDR3 coding DNA: TGTGCCAGCTTGACAGGGGGCAAAACTGAAGCTTTCTTT.

This clone came up once. The rearrangement uses TRBV9 and TRBJ1-2; D call uncertain. V lost 0 bases and J lost 6, with 9 bases in between. The CDR3 extends over 13 amino acids. The germline CDR1 and CDR2 sequences are SGDLS and YYNGEE. CDR3 sequence reads: CASSVGVFDGYTF. CDR3 in DNA: TGTGCCAGCAGCGTAGGAGTTTTCGATGGCTACACCTTC.